This entry describes one T cell receptor (beta chain). The antigen is not known. This entry belongs to a study of cytomegalovirus exposure and HLA in healthy donors. The overall study: Tens of millions of unique TCRs from HLA-typed donors made up an early data release. Overall study findings and caveats: The investigators catalogued 164 TCR beta chains as cytomegalovirus-associated. The number of N-insertions in an Asian-associated ancestry cluster was reportedly below the roughly 620-donor mean in a later analysis.

The CDR3 is 14 residues long. V was pared by 7 bases and J by 4 bases, with 9 bases of the junction left unmatched. Germline V gene lookup returns CDR1 SQVTM and CDR2 ANQGSEA. The PCR had 60 Vbeta and 13 Jbeta primers. TCRdb's table, derived via immunoSEQ multiplex PCR, lists solely in-frame clones and lacks some. The table shows more than 85,000 clones, with 60% to 80% occurring only once. The receptor's source is a woman aged 18-29 years in good health and CMV-seropositive. The genes are TRBV29-1 and TRBJ2-5, with TRBD2 identical over 10 bases. The material sequenced was PBMCs. The CDR3 bases are TGCAGCGCTTGGAGCGGGAGGGGGGGAGAGACCCAGTACTTC. Its protein is CSAWSGRGGETQYF.